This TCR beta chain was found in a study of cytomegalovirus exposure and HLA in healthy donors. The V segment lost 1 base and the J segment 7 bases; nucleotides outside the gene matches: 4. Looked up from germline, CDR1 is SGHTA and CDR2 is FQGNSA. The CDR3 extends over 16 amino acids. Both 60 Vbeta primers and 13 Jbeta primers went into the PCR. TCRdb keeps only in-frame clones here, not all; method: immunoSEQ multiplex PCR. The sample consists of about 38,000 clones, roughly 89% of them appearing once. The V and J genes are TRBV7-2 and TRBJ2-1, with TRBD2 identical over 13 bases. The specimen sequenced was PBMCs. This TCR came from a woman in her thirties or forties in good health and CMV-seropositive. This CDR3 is CASSLGTSGGQNEQFF. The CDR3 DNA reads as TGTGCCAGCAGCTTAGGGACTAGCGGGGGCCAAAATGAGCAGTTCTTC.